What follows is one T cell receptor beta chain and its context. This specimen comes from a study of blood T cell repertoires in COVID-19. Study in general: Sites in the United States, Italy and Spain provided acute and convalescent COVID-19 samples.

Patients at the Seattle site were enrolled during active infection and followed longitudinally. Original handling: Amplified reference gene primers provided the basis for estimating nucleated cell counts. Some clones are missing from TCRdb's copy, which holds only in-frame ones; the method was immunoSEQ multiplex PCR. The V and J calls and clone size are taken from that table; D and trimming were inferred from the DNA. In the table there are about 530,000 clones, about 89% of which are singletons. This CDR3 contains 13 residues. Germline loops: CDR1 SQVTM, CDR2 ANQGSEA. Trimming left V 7 bases short and J 3 bases short, with 15 bases between.

This receptor was taken from a woman aged 50 to 60 with COVID-19, enrolled during active disease. Material for sequencing was peripheral blood. The chain couples TRBV29-1 to TRBJ1-1; TRBD1 might be the D (6 bases). The CDR3 is CSAKRGRDTEAFF. The CDR3 DNA follows: TGCAGCGCTAAGAGGGGGAGGGACACTGAAGCTTTCTTT.